This T cell receptor (beta chain) appears in the sequencing data of a study of CD8+CD57+ T cells in acquired aplastic anemia. Study-wide results and limits: Overlapping CD8+ CDR3 repertoires of patients and controls contained around 30 shared sequences.

Patients picked for sequencing had shown CD8+CD57+ cell expansion detected by flow cytometry. When blood sampling took place, the patients had received no therapy. CDR3 and TCR beta VDJ profiling relied on a genomic DNA template. TCRdb re-called the reads with MiXCR, one entry per CDR3 protein. The profile shows 150,000 to 200,000 distinct CDR3 sequences, 71% of them singletons. Concerning this clonotype: The antigen remains unidentified.

Germline V gene sequence: CDR1 SGHVS, CDR2 FQNEAQ. This CDR3 has 16 residues. Trimming cost V 1 base and J 5 bases, with 15 bases left between them. Sample: sorted CD4+, CD8+, or CD8+CD57+ T cells (not recorded which) from PBMCs. This chain connects TRBV7-8 to TRBJ2-1; D may be TRBD2 (6 bases). This sequence originates from a human donor with aplastic anemia. Here the CDR3 DNA reads TGTGCCAGCAGCTTAGGGGAAGCGGGCAACCACAATGAGCAGTTCTTC. The encoded protein is CASSLGEAGNHNEQFF. The entire variable domain, with the rest obtained from reference TRBV7-8 and TRBJ2-1, is as follows: GAGVSQSPRYKVAKRGQDVALRCDPISGHVSLFWYQQALGQGPEFLTYFQNEAQLDKSGLPSDRFFAERPEGSVSTLKIQRTQQEDSAVYLCASSLGEAGNHNEQFFGPGTRLTVL.